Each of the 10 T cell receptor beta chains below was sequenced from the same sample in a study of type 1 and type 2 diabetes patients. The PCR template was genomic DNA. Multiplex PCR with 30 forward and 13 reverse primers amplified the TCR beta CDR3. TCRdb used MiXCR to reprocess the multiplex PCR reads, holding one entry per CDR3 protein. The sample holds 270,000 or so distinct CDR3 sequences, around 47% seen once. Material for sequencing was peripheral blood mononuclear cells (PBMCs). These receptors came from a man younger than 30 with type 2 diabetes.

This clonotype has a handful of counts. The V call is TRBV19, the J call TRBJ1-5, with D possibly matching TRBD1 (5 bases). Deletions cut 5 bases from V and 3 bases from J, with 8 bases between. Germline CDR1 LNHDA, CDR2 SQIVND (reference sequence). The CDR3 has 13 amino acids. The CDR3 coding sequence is TGTGCCAGTAGTCGGGGACCCAATCAGCCCCAGCATTTT. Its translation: CASSRGPNQPQHF.

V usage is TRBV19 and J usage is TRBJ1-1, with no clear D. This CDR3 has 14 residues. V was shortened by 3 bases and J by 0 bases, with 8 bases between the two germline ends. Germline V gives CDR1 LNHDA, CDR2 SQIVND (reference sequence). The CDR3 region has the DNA TGTGCCAGTAGTATTGGGTTCATGAACACTGAAGCTTTCTTT. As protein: CASSIGFMNTEAFF.

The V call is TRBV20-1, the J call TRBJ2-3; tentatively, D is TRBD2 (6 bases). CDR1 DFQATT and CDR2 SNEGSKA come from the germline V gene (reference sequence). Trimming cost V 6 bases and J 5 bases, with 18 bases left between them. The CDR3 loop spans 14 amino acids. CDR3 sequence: CSARTLRRVDTQYF. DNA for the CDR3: TGCAGTGCCAGGACCCTGAGGAGGGTAGATACGCAGTATTTT.

DNA of the CDR3: TGCAGCGTTCAGGGCGGCTATGGCTACACCTTC. Amino acids: CSVQGGYGYTF. V is TRBV29-1 and J is TRBJ1-2, with D perhaps TRBD1 (5 bases). In germline, CDR1 is SQVTM, CDR2 ANQGSEA. V lost 5 bases and J lost 4, with 8 bases in between. The CDR3 contains 11 residues.

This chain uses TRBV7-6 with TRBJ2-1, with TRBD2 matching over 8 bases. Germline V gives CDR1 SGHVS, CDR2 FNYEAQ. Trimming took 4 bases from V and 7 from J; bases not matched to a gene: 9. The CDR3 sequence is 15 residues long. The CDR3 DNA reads TGTGCCAGCAGCTACGGAGCGGGAGCTGGTAATGAGCAGTTCTTC. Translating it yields CASSYGAGAGNEQFF.

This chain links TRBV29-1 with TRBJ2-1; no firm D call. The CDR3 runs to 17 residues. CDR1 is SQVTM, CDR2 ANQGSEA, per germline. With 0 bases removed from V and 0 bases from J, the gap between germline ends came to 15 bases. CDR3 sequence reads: CSVEDLAQWSSYNEQFF. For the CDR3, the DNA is TGCAGCGTTGAAGATCTCGCCCAGTGGAGCTCCTACAATGAGCAGTTCTTC.

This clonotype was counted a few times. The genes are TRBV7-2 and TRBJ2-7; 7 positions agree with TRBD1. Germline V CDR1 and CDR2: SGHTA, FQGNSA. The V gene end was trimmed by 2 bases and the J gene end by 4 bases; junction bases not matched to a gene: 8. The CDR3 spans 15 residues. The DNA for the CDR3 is TGTGCCAGCAGCTTAACGACAGGGCAGATATACGAGCAGTACTTC. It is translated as CASSLTTGQIYEQYF.

CDR3 in DNA: TGTGCCAGTAGAGATAGGTTAGGGGGCACAGATACGCAGTATTTT. This sequence encodes CASRDRLGGTDTQYF. The rearrangement uses TRBV19 and TRBJ2-3; weak D call: TRBD1 (5 bases). Germline-derived CDR1 and CDR2 are LNHDA and SQIVND (reference sequence). This CDR3 region has 15 residues. V dropped 6 bases and J dropped 1 base, with 14 bases sitting between them.

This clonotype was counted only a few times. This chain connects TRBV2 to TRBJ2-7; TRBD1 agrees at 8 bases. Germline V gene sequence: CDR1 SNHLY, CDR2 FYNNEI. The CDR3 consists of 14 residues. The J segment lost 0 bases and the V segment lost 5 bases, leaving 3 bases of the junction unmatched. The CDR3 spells CASSLGQVSYEQYF. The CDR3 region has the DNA TGTGCCAGCAGTTTGGGACAGGTCTCCTACGAGCAGTACTTC.

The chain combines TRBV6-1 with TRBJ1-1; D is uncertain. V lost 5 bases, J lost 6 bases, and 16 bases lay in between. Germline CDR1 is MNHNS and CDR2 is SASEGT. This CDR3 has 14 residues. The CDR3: CASSYSTGLSEAFF. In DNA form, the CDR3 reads TGTGCCAGCAGTTACTCGACTGGGTTGTCTGAAGCTTTCTTT.